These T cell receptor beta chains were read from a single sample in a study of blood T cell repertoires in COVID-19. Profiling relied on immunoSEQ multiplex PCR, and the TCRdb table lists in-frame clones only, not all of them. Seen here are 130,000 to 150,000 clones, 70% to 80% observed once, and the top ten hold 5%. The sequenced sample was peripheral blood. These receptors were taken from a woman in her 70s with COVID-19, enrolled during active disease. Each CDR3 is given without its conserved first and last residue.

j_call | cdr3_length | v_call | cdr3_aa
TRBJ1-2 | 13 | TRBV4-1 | ASSQELSITYGYT
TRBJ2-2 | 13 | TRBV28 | ASTHRLADTGELF
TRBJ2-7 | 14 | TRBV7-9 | ASSPPGARGNHEQY
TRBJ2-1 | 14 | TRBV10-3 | AIRSQPGLQYNEQF
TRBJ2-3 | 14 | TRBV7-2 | ASSLAPGGSTDTQY
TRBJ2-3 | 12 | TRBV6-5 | ASSYSGARNTQY
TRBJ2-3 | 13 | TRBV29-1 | SVNIVAGFADTQY
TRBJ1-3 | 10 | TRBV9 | ASSPQGNTIY
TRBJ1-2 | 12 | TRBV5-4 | ASSLPQLNYGYT
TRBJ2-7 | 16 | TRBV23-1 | ASSPPHLAGGGSYEQY
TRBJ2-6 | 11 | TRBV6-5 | ASSTTGANVLT
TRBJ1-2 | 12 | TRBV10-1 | ASSEGGAHGGYT
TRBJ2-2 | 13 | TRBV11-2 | ASSSGLAYSGELF
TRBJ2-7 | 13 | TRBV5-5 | ASSLERGGRDEQY
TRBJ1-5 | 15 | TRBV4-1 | ASSQIVLAQRNQPQH
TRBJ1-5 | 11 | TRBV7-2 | ASSLRGRQPQH
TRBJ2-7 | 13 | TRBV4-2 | ASSQTDRGAYEQY
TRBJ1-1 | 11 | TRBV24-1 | ATSYRAGTEAF
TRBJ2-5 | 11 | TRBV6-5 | ASSSQGAETQY
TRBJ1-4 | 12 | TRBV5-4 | ASSQESTNEKLF
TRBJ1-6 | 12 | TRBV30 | AWIGQSNNSPLH
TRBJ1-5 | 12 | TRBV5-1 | ASSLDGGNGPQH
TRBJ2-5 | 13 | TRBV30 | AWGRPTGGVGTQY
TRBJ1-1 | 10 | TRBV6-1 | ASSEAGARAF
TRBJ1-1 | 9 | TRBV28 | ATEGNTEAF
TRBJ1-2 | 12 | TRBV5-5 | ASSLRLLNYGYT
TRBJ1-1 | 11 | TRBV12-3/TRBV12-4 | ASSFDRNTEAF
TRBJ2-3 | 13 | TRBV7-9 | ASSSQALSTDTQY
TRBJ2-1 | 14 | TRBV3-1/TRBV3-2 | ASSPPGTGLYNEQF
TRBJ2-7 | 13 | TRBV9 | ASSLGQGTFYEQY
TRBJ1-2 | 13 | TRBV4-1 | ASSQDHPSNYGYT
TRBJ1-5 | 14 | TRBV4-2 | ASSQGQVHSNQPQH
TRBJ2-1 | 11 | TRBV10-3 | AIRDRDSNEQF
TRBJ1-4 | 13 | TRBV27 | ASSSAGFGLEKLF
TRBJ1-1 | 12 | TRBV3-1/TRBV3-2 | ASSLQTQGAEAF
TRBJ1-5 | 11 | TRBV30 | AWSVGGNQPQH
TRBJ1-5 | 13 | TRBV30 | AWSQGQGGNQPQH
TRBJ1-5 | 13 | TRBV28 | ASSLSAGNNQPQH
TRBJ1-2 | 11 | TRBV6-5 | ASSYGNGGGYT
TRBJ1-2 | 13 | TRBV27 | ASSLSGTVGYGYT
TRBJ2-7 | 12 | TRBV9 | ASSVRDRDSEQY
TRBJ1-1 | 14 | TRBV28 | ASRPTGTVMNTEAF
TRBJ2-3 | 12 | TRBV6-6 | ASSLTGFADTQY
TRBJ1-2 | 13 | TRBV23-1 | ASSQSAAANYGYT
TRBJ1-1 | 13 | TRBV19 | ASSDRNLMNTEAF
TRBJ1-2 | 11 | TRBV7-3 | ASSLSRGYGYT
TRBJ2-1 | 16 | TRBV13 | ASSHLLTSGGGINEQF